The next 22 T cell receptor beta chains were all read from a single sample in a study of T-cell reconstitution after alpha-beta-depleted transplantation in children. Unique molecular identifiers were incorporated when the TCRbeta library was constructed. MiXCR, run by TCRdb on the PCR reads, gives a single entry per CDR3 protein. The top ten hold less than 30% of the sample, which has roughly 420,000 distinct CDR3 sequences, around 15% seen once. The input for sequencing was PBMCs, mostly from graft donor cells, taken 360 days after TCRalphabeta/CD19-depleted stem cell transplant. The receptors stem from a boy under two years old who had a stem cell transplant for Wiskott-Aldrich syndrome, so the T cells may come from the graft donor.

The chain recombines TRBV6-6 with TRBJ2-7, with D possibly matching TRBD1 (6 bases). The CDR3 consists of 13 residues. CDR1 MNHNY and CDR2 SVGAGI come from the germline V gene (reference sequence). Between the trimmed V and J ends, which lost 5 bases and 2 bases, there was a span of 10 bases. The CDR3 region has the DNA TGTGCCAGCAGTCGGACAGCGGCCTACGAGCAGTACTTC. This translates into CASSRTAAYEQYF.

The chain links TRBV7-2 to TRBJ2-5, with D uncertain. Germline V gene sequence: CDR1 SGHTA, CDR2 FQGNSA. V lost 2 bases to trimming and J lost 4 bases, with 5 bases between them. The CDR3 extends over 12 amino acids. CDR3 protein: CASSLFLETQYF. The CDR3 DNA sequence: TGTGCCAGCAGCTTATTTTTAGAGACCCAGTACTTC.

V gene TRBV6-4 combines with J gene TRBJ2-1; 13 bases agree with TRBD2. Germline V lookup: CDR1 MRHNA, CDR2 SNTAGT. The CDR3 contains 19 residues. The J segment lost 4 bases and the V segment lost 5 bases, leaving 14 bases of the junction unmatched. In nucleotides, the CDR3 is TGTGCCAGCAGTCCGCTAGGACTAGCGGGAGCGGGGATGTACAATGAGCAGTTCTTC. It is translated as CASSPLGLAGAGMYNEQFF.

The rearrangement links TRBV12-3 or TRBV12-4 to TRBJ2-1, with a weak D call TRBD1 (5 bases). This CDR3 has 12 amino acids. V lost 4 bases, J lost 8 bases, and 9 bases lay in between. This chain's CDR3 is CASSSGFHEQFF. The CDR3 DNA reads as TGTGCCAGCAGTTCAGGGTTCCATGAGCAGTTCTTC.

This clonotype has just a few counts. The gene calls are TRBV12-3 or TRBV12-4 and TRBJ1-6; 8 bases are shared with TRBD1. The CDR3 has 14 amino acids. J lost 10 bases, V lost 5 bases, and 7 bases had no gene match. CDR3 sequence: CASSPRTGHSPLHF. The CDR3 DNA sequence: TGTGCCAGCAGTCCCCGGACAGGGCACTCACCCCTCCACTTT.

CDR3 in amino acids: CATSDWRTDTQYF. CDR3 in DNA: TGTGCCACCAGCGACTGGCGCACAGATACGCAGTATTTT. The chain is built from TRBV15 and TRBJ2-3; no clear D gene. Looked up from germline, CDR1 is LNHNV and CDR2 is YYDKDF (reference sequence). Between the trimmed V and J ends, which lost 5 bases and 1 base, there was a span of 7 bases. This CDR3 has 13 amino acids.

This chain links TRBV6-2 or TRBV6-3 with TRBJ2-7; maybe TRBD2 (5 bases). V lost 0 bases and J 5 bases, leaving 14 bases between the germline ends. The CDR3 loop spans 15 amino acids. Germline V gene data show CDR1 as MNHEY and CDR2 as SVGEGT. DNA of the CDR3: TGTGCCAGCAGTTACTCGAGACAACCGAGGGACGAGCAGTACTTC. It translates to CASSYSRQPRDEQYF.

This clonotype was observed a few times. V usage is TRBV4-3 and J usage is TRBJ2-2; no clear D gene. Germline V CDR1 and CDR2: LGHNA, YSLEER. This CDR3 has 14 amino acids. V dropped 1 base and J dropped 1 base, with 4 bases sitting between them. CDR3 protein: CASSQARNTGELFF. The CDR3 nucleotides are TGCGCCAGCAGCCAAGCTAGGAACACCGGGGAGCTGTTTTTT.

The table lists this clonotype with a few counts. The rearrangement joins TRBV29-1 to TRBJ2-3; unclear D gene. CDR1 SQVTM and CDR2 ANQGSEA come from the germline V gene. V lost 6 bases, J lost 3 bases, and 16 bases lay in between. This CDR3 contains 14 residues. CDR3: CSVPRLGMTDTQYF. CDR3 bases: TGCAGCGTCCCACGTCTAGGCATGACAGATACGCAGTATTTT.

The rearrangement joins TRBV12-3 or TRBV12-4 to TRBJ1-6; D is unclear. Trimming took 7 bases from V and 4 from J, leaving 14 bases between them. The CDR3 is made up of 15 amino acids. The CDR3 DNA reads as TGTGCCAGCAATACCGGGCCCCCTTATAATTCACCCCTCCACTTT. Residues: CASNTGPPYNSPLHF.

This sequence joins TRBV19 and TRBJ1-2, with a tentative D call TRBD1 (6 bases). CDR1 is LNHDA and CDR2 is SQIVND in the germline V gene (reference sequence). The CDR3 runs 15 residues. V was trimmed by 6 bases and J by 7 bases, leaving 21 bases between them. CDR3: CASRPPKAAQGGYTF. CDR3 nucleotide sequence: TGTGCCAGTAGGCCTCCGAAGGCAGCACAGGGTGGCTACACCTTC.

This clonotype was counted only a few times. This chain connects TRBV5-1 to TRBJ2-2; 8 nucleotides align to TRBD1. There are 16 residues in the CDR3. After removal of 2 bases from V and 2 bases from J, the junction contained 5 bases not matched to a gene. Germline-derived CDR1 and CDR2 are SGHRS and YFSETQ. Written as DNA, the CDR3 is TGCGCCAGCAGCTTAAGACAGGGGCCCAACACCGGGGAGCTGTTTTTT. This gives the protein CASSLRQGPNTGELFF.

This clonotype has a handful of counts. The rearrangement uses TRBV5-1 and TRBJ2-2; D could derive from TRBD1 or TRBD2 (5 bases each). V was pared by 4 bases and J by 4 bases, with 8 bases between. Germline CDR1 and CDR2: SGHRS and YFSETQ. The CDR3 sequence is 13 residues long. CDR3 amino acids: CASSAGGTGELFF. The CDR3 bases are TGCGCCAGCAGCGCTGGGGGCACCGGGGAGCTGTTTTTT.

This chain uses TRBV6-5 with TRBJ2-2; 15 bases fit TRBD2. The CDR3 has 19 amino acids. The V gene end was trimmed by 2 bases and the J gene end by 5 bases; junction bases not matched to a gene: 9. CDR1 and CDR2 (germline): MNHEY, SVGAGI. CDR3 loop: CASSYRGLAGGPYTGELFF. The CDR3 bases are TGTGCCAGCAGTTACCGAGGACTAGCGGGAGGGCCATATACCGGGGAGCTGTTTTTT.

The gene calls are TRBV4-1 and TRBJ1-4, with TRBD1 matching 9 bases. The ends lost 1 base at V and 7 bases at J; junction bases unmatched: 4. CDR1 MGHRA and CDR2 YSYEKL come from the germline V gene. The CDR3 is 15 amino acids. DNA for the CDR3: TGCGCCAGCAGCCAAGTTGGACAGGGGAGTGAAAAACTGTTTTTT. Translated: CASSQVGQGSEKLFF.

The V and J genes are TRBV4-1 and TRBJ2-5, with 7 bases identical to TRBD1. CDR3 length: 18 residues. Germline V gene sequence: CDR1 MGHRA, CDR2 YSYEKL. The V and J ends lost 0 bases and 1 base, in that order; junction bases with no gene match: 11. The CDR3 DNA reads TGCGCCAGCAGCCAAGAGGCGACAGGGTCAGGGGCCCAAGAGACCCAGTACTTC. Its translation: CASSQEATGSGAQETQYF.

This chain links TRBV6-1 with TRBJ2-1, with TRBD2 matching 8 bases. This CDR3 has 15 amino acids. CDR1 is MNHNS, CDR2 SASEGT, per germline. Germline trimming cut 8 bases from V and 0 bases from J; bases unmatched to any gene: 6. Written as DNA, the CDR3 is TGTGCCAGCGGGATTAGCGGGGTCTCCTACAATGAGCAGTTCTTC. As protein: CASGISGVSYNEQFF.

The CDR3 DNA reads TGCAGCGTTGAGGGATTAGCGGTTAGCTCCTACAATGAGCAGTTCTTC. It specifies CSVEGLAVSSYNEQFF. The rearrangement joins TRBV29-1 to TRBJ2-1, with D possibly TRBD2 on 6 matching bases. This CDR3 is 16 amino acids long. Trimming stripped 3 bases from V and 0 bases from J, with 15 bases between. CDR1 is SQVTM, CDR2 ANQGSEA, per germline.

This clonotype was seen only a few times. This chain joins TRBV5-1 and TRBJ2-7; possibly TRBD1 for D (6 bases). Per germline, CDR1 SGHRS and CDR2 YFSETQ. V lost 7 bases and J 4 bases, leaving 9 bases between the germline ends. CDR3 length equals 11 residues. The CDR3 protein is CASRDTYEQYF. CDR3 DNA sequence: TGCGCCAGCCGGGACACTTACGAGCAGTACTTC.

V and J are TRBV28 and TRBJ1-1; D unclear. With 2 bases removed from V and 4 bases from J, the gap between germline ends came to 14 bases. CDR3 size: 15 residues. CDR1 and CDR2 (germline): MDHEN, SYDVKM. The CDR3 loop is CASSLPRGFGTEAFF. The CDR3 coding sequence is TGTGCCAGCAGTTTACCACGGGGATTTGGCACTGAAGCTTTCTTT.

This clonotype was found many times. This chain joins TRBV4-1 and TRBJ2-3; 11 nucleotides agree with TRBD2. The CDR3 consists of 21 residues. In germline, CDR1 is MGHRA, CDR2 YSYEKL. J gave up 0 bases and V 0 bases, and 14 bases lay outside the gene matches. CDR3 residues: CASSQEGLAGGYTASTDTQYF. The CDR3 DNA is TGCGCCAGCAGCCAAGAGGGGCTAGCGGGAGGCTACACGGCTAGCACAGATACGCAGTATTTT.

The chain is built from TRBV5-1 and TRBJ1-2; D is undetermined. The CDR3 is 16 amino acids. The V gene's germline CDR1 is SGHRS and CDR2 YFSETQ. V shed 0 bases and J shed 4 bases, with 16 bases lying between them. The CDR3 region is CASSLVPPGGSYGYTF. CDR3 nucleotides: TGCGCCAGCAGCTTGGTGCCCCCAGGTGGAAGCTATGGCTACACCTTC.